This T cell receptor (beta chain) came from a study of shared clonotypes between healthy human individuals (dated by TCRdb to about 2020). Regarding the study in general: The cohort comprised a couple of women and a few men aged 18 to 49 years. For each donor, CD4 naive and CD4 memory were each run on three plates, CD8 naive on two plates, and CD8 memory on one plate. Blood TCR repertoires of a handful of healthy adults were deeply sequenced to estimate repertoire size and the extent of clonotype sharing between individuals. To increase sequencing depth and limit assay-specific biases, different laboratories used diverse techniques to prepare libraries and sequence TCR repertoires. Between about 0.8 and 9 billion PBMCs per donor were obtained by leukapheresis. Broad study findings and their caveats: Compared with non-shared clonotypes, clonotypes shared by all four sorted-subset donors had higher generation probabilities. Pairwise subsampling led to the expectation that sequencing depth would affect the degree of clonotype sharing among donors. Because the study included a small number of donors, the genetic and exposure-history diversity represented was limited. Even with the large sequencing depth, rarefaction of the sorted-subset datasets indicated that sequencing was incomplete. Only blood was sampled, and tissue TCR repertoires likely differ from those in blood. Naive subsets generally had larger estimated clonotype richness than memory subsets did. Across a handful of donors, about 4.5% of naive CD4, roughly 3.5% of naive CD8, roughly 2.3% of memory CD4, and approximately 0.4% of memory CD8 clonotypes were shared.

Using the deep immunoSEQ assay, TCR CDR3 regions were amplified from genomic DNA by multiplex PCR. Genomic DNA extracted from each cell subset was distributed evenly over all wells of several immunoSEQ 96-well plates, and each plate served as one replicate. For sorted subsets, approximately 200 ng of genomic DNA, equivalent to some 33,000 T cell genomes, went into each replicate PCR. Purified libraries were measured with a Qubit 3.0 fluorometer, size-checked on a Bioanalyzer 2100, and measured again with the KAPA Library Quantification kit. A separate single-read 150-cycle Illumina NextSeq 550 flow cell was used to sequence each immunoSEQ 96-well plate. The authors processed their data as follows. Because only junctional sequences without quality scores were contained in the immunoSEQ output, filtering matching that applied to full-length reads could not be performed. Sequences were annotated with PyIR, a Python wrapper for IgBLAST v1.9, and V/J genes and CDR3 were assigned using IMGT germline references. Any read was removed if the V/J assignment was weak (E-value above 1e-6), the CDR3 was missing, or the read contained stop codons, out-of-frame junctions, or ambiguous translated residues. V3J clonotypes were defined by identical inferred V gene, J gene, and CDR3 amino acid sequence. Percentage overlap between repertoires was calculated by dividing the number of shared unique clonotypes by the size of the smaller repertoire. Richness of each repertoire was evaluated using RTK rarefaction, the Chao1 estimator, and Recon v2.1 estimates of unobserved clonotypes. Generation probabilities were computed with OLGA for all TCRbeta clonotypes obtained by the gDNA method from several donors. The table was pulled from immuneACCESS by TCRdb, which kept in-frame rearrangements only. Such tables lose some clones; where checked, under half of the loss comes from unresolved V genes, and the rest has no known cause. V and J calls and clone size are given by that table; D and trimming were obtained from the DNA. This sample has some 1 million clones in its table, and more than 60% of those were observed once. The top ten constitute approximately 1.5% of the sample.

This clone was counted a few times. Its antigen specificity is not known. Base qualities are not at hand, and no much larger clone is one base apart. Donors were healthy HIV-negative adults with no recently reported acute infections or vaccinations. All donors were Caucasian adults living in Nashville, Tennessee, USA. CD4+ T cells were enriched by magnetic negative selection, after which naive cells were positively selected on CD45RA and the negative fraction was taken as the memory subset. Blood was obtained by leukapheresis, after which PBMCs were separated by Ficoll-Histopaque density gradient centrifugation and cryopreserved in liquid nitrogen vapor phase. Analytical flow cytometry was used to check the purity and quantity of every magnetically sorted T cell population. From each sorted fraction, genomic DNA was isolated and quantified by UV absorbance on a Nanodrop 2000c. The receptor comes from a man aged 18 to 29 in good health. The sequenced sample was memory CD4+ T cells sorted from blood. This sample's cell subset or site label indicates: CD45RA-negative fraction.

The DNA reads TGTGCCTGGCGGAGGACACGGGCTTATAATGAAAAACTGTTTTTT. It is translated as CAWRRTRAYNEKLFF. This chain joins TRBV30 to TRBJ1-4; 5 matching bases give a weak D call of TRBD1. The CDR3 goes from the cysteine to the phenylalanine over 15 residues. This entry keeps only the CDR3 DNA: 45 bases, framed from base 1. Reading the germline V gene (reference sequence) gives CDR1 GTSNPN and CDR2 SVGIG. Trimming takes 5 bases from V and 4 bases from J, and the germline ends sit 17 bases apart.